This section outlines one T cell receptor (beta chain) sequence together with its context. Antigen unknown. Genomic DNA in a quantity of 1.5 to 2 micrograms was derived from cryopreserved PBMCs for TCR beta libraries. The data derive from a study of cytotoxic CD8 clonotypes in ibrutinib-treated CLL. Across the whole study: When averaged across all of the samples, the counts came to roughly 240,000 productive templates and more than 80,000 productive rearrangements.

The CDR3 is 15 amino acids. The germline V gene has CDR1 SGHVS and CDR2 FNYEAQ. V lost 5 bases and J lost 0, with 11 bases in between. The method was immunoSEQ multiplex PCR; TCRdb's version includes in-frame clones alone and lacks a portion of them. The sample consists of more than 300,000 clones, 80% of them appearing once. Study results and caveats: Clonality went up at the time of ibrutinib response, stayed stable in sustained remission, and later dropped back toward its baseline level at progression.

V usage is TRBV7-6 and J usage is TRBJ1-3; D unresolved. This clonotype was sampled from a human donor with chronic lymphocytic leukemia. The specimen comprised PBMCs, sampled before ibrutinib treatment. The CDR3 spells CASSTFRDSGNTIYF. CDR3 nucleotide sequence: TGTGCCAGCAGCACTTTCCGGGACTCTGGAAACACCATATATTTT.